This T cell receptor (beta chain) comes out of a study of beta chain features in type 1 diabetes. On the study more broadly: Examined across all samples were about 99,000,000 sorted cells. Notes on the study in general: Patients with Type 1 diabetes showed moderately but significantly shorter TCRB CDR3s in all four CD4+ subsets. Among type 1 diabetes patients, VDJ junctions had fewer insertions and more deletions. A cDNA-based sequencing approach could over-represent cells with high TCR expression. Whether TCRB rearrangement is influenced by HLA type was left unresolved in this analysis.

Germline assignment: CDR1 LGHNA and CDR2 YSLEER. V lost 1 base to trimming and J lost 0 bases, with 9 bases between them. This CDR3 comprises 16 residues. Investigators reverse transcribed all isolated RNA, so they sequenced expressed TCRB transcripts. Clones were sequenced by immunoSEQ multiplex PCR, and TCRdb holds only the in-frame ones, with some missing. The table shows around 340,000 clones, with over 7% occurring only once. This clone was detected only a few times. The antigen remains unidentified. This sequence joins TRBV4-3 and TRBJ2-2; a weak D match, TRBD2 (5 bases). The sequenced sample was central memory CD4+ T cells from blood. This receptor was taken from a man aged 25-45 years with type 1 diabetes. CDR3 nucleotide sequence: TGCGCCAGCAGCCAAGGGACTCAGACGAACACCGGGGAGCTGTTTTTT. Translated: CASSQGTQTNTGELFF.